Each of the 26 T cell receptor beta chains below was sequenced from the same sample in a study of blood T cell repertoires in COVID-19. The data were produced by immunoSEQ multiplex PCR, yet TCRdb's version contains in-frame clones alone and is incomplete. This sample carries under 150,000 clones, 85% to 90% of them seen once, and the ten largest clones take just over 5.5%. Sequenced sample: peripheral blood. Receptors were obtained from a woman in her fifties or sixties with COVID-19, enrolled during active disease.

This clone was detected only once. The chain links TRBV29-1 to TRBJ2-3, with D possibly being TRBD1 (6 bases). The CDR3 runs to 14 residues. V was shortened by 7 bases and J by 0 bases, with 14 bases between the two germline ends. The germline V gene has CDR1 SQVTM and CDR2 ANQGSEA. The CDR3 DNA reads TGCAGCGGAAGACAGGACTCTAGCACAGATACGCAGTATTTT. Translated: CSGRQDSSTDTQYF.

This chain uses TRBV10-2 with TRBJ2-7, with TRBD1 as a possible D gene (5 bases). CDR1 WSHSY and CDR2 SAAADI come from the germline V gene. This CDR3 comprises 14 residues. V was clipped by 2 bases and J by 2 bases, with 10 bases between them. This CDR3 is CASSEEQGPYEQYF. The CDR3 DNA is TGCGCCAGCAGTGAGGAGCAGGGCCCCTACGAGCAGTACTTC.

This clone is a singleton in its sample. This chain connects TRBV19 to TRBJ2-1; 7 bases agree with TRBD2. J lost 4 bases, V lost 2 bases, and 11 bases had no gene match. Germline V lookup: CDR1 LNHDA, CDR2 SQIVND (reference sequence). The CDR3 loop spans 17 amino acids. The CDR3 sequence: CASSILGLAAQYNEQFF. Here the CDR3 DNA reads TGTGCCAGTAGTATACTCGGGCTAGCGGCCCAATACAATGAGCAGTTCTTC.

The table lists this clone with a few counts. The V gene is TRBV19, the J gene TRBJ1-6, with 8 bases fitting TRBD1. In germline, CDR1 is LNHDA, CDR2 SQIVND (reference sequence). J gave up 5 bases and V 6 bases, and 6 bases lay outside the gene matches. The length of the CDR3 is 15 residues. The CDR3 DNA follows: TGTGCCAGTAGGGAGGTGGACAGGGATAATTCACCCCTCCACTTT. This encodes CASREVDRDNSPLHF.

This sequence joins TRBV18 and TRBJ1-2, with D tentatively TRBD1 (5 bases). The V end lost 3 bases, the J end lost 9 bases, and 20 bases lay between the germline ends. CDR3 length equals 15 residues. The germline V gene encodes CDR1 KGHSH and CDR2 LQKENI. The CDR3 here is CASSPTGLAERSYTF. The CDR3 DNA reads TGTGCCAGCTCACCCACGGGACTTGCTGAGAGAAGCTACACCTTC.

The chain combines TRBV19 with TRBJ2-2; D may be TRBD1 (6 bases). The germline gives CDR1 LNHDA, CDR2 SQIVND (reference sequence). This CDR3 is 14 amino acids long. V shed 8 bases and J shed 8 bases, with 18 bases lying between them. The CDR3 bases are TGTGCCAGTCATCAACCCCAGGGGTCGGGGGAGCTGTTTTTT. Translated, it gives CASHQPQGSGELFF.

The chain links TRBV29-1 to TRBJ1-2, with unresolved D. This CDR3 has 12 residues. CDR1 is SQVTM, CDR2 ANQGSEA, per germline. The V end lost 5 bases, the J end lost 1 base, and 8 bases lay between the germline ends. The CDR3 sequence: CSVSRGNYGYTF. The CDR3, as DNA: TGCAGCGTTTCTCGGGGTAACTATGGCTACACCTTC.

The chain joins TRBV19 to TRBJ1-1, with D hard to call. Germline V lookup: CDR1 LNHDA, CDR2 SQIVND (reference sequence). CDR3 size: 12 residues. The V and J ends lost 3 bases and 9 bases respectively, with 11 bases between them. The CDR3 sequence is CASSMAGIQAFF. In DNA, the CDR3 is TGTGCCAGTAGTATGGCGGGAATACAAGCTTTCTTT.

Here the CDR3 reads CAISEPSKNEQFF. CDR3 nucleotides: TGTGCCATCAGTGAGCCTAGCAAGAATGAGCAGTTCTTC. The chain joins TRBV10-3 to TRBJ2-1, with TRBD2 as a possible D gene (5 bases). The V gene's germline CDR1 is ENHRY and CDR2 SYGVKD. Trimming stripped 2 bases from V and 7 bases from J, with 9 bases between. This CDR3 is 13 amino acids long.

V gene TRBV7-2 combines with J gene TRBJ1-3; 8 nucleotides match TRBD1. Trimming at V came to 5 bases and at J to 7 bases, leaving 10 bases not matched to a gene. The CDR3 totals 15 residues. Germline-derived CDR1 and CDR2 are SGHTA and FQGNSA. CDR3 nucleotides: TGTGCCAGCAGCCCCCAGACAGGGGCGAGGAACACCATATATTTT. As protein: CASSPQTGARNTIYF. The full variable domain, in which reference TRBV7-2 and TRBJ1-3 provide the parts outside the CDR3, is GAGVSQSPSNKVTEKGKDVELRCDPISGHTALYWYRQSLGQGLEFLIYFQGNSAPDKSGLPSDRFSAERTGGSVSTLTIQRTQQEDSAVYLCASSPQTGARNTIYFGEGSWLTVV.

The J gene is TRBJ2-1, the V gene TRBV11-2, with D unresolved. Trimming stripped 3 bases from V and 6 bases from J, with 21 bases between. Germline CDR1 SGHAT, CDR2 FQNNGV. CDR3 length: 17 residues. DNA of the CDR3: TGTGCCAGCAGCTTCGAGTCGACGTCCCAACCTAGCAATGAGCAGTTCTTC. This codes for CASSFESTSQPSNEQFF.

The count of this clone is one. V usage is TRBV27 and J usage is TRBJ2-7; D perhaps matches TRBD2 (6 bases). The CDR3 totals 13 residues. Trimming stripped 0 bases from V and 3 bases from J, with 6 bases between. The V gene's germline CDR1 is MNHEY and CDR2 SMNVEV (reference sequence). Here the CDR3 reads CASSLSGGYEQYF. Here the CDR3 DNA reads TGTGCCAGCAGTTTATCGGGGGGCTACGAGCAGTACTTC.

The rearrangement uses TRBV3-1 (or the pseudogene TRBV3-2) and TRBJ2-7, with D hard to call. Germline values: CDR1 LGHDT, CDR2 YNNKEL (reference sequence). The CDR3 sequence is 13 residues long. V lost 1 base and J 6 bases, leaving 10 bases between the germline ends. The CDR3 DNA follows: TGTGCCAGCAGCCAAGGCGTTTTCCCCGAGCAGTACTTC. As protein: CASSQGVFPEQYF.

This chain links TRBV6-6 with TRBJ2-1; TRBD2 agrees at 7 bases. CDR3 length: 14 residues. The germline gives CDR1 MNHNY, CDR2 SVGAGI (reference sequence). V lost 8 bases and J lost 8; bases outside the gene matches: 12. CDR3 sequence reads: CASVKGGDEDEQFF. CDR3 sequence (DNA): TGTGCCAGCGTTAAGGGAGGGGACGAGGATGAGCAGTTCTTC.

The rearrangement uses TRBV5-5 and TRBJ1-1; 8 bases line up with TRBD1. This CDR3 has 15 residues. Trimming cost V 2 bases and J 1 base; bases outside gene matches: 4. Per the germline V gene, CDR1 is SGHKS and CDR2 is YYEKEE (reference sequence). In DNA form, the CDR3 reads TGTGCCAGCAGCTTATATGGGACAGGGAACACTGAAGCTTTCTTT. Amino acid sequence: CASSLYGTGNTEAFF.

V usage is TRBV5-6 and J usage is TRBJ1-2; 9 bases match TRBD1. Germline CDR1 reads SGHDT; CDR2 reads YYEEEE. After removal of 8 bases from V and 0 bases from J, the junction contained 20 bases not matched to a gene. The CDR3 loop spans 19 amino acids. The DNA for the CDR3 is TGTGCCAGTAGCCGGCGGGGACAGGGCCCTCACAATACTAACTATGGCTACACCTTC. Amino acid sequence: CASSRRGQGPHNTNYGYTF.

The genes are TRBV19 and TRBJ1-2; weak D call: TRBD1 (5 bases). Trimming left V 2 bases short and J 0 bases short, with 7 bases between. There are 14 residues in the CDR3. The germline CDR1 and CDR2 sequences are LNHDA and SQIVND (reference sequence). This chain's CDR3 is CASSISTANYGYTF. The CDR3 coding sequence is TGTGCCAGTAGTATATCGACAGCTAACTATGGCTACACCTTC.

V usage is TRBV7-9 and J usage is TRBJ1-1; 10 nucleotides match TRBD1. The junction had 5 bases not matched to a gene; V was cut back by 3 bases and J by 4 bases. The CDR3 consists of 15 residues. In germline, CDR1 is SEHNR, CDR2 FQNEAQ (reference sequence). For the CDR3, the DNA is TGTGCCAGCAGCTTCAAGGGACAGGGGAGCACTGAAGCTTTCTTT. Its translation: CASSFKGQGSTEAFF. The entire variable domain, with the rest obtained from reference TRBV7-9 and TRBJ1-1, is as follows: DTGVSQNPRHKITKRGQNVTFRCDPISEHNRLYWYRQTLGQGPEFLTYFQNEAQLEKSRLLSDRFSAERPKGSFSTLEIQRTEQGDSAMYLCASSFKGQGSTEAFFGQGTRLTVV.

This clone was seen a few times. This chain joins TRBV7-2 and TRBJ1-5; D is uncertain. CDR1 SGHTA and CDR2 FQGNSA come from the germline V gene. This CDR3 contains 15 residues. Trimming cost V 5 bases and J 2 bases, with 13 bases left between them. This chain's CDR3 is CASSPSSGGNQPQHF. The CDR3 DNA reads TGTGCCAGCAGCCCCTCGAGCGGGGGCAATCAGCCCCAGCATTTT.

The CDR3 spells CASSRTQDSLGGYTF. CDR3 sequence (DNA): TGTGCCAGCAGCAGAACCCAGGACTCCCTAGGGGGCTACACCTTC. V and J are TRBV6-5 and TRBJ1-2; no definite D call. V was pared by 6 bases and J by 8 bases, with 22 bases between. CDR1 MNHEY and CDR2 SVGAGI come from the germline V gene. The CDR3 sequence is 15 residues long.

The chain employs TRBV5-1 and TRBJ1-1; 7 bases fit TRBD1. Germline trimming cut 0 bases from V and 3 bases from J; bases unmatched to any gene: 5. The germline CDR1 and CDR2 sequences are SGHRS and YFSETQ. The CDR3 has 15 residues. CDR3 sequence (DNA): TGCGCCAGCAGCTTGGAAGGGGGCGTGGACACTGAAGCTTTCTTT. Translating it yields CASSLEGGVDTEAFF. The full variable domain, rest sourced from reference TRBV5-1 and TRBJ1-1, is KAGVTQTPRYLIKTRGQQVTLSCSPISGHRSVSWYQQTPGQGLQFLFEYFSETQRNKGNFPGRFSGRQFSNSRSEMNVSTLELGDSALYLCASSLEGGVDTEAFFGQGTRLTVV.

The CDR3 spells CASSPRGGVEAFF. CDR3 DNA: TGTGCCAGCAGTCCCAGAGGGGGCGTTGAAGCTTTCTTT. V usage is TRBV6-6 and J usage is TRBJ1-1, with TRBD1 matching over 7 bases. CDR3 size: 13 residues. Germline lookup yields CDR1 MNHNY and CDR2 SVGAGI (reference sequence). The trim removed 5 bases at V and 7 bases at J, leaving 7 bases unmatched.

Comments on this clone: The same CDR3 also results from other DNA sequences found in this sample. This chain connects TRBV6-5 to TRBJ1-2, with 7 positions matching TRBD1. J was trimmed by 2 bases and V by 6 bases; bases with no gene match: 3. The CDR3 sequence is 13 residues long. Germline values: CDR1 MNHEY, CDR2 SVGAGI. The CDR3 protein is CASSRDSNYGYTF. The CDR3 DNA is TGTGCCAGCAGCCGGGACAGCAACTATGGCTACACCTTC.

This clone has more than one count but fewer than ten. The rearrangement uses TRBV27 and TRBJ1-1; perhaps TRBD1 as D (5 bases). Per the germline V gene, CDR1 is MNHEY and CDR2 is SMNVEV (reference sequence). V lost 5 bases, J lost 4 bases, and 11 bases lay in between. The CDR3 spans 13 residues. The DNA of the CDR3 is TGTGCCAGCAGTCAGGGTGTGGGCACTGAAGCTTTCTTT. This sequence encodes CASSQGVGTEAFF.

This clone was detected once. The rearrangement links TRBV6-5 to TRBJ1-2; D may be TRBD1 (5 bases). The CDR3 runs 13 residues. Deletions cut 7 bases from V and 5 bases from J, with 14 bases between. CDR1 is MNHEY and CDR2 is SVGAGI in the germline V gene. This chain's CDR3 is CASKGRVRYGYTF. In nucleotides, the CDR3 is TGTGCCAGCAAGGGCAGGGTCCGATATGGCTACACCTTC.

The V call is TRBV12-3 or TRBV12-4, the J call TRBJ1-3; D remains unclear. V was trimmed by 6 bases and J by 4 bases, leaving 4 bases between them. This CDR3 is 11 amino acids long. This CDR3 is CASRQGNTIYF. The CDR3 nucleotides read TGTGCCAGCAGACAAGGAAACACCATATATTTT.